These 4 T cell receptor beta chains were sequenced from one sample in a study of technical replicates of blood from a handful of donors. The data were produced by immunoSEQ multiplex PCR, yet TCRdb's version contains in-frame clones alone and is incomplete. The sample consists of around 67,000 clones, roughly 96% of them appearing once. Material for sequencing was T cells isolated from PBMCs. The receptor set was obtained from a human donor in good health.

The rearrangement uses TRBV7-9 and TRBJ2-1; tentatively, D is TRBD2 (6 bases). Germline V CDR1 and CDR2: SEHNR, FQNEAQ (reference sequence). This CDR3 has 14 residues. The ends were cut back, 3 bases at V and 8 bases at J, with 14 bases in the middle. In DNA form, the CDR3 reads TGTGCCAGCAGCTTCGGCGGAGGGCTTTATGAGCAGTTCTTC. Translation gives CASSFGGGLYEQFF.

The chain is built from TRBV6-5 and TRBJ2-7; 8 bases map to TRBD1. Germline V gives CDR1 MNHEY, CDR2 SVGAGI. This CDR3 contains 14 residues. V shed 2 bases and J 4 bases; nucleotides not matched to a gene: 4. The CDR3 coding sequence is TGTGCCAGCAGTTACGGACAGGGCTTGTACGAGCAGTACTTC. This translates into CASSYGQGLYEQYF.

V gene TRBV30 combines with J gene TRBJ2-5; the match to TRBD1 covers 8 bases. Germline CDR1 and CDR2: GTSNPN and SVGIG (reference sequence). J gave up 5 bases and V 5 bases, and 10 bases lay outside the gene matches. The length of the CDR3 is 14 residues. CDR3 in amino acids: CAWGAGGLVETQYF. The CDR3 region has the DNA TGTGCCTGGGGGGCAGGGGGCTTGGTGGAGACCCAGTACTTC.

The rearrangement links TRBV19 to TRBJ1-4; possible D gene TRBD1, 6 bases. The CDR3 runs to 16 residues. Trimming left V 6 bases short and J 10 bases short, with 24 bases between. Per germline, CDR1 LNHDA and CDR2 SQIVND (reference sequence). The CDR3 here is CASRKEQGQRKGKLFF. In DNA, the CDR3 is TGTGCCAGTAGGAAAGAGCAGGGACAAAGGAAAGGAAAACTGTTTTTT.